This entry lists 24 T cell receptor beta chains sequenced from one sample in a study of T cells in Graves' hyperthyroidism and ophthalmopathy. Amplified regions were TCR beta CDR3 sequences from RNA transcripts. The study used the HTBI primer set for a first-round RT-PCR of the TCR CDR3. TCRdb recomputed calls from the multiplex PCR reads with MiXCR, one row per CDR3 protein. The sample consists of roughly 560,000 distinct CDR3 sequences, roughly 15% of them appearing once. The sample comprised blood. Every receptor here comes from a woman aged 40 to 50 with Graves' ophthalmopathy.

The chain links TRBV12-3 or TRBV12-4 to TRBJ2-2; D remains ambiguous. The CDR3 is 15 amino acids. Trimming removed 6 bases from V and 6 bases from J, with 17 bases in between. CDR3 nucleotides: TGTGCCAGCAGGTTGAACCTGGCCCCATCCGGGGAGCTGTTTTTT. It specifies CASRLNLAPSGELFF.

At least ten counts were recorded for this clonotype. V is TRBV30 and J is TRBJ2-7; D tentatively fits TRBD1 or TRBD2 (5 bases each). The V and J ends lost 5 bases and 3 bases respectively, with 20 bases between them. CDR1 GTSNPN and CDR2 SVGIG come from the germline V gene (reference sequence). The length of the CDR3 is 15 residues. CDR3 in DNA: TGTGCCTGGGGTTGGAAGCCGGGACGTAACTACGAGCAGTACTTC. Translating gives CAWGWKPGRNYEQYF. Using reference TRBV30 and TRBJ2-7 for the parts outside the CDR3, the full variable domain is SQTIHQWPATLVQPVGSPLSLECTVEGTSNPNLYWYRQAAGRGLQLLFYSVGIGQISSEVPQNLSASRPQDRQFILSSKKLLLSDSGFYLCAWGWKPGRNYEQYFGPGTRLTVT.

This clonotype was found a few times. CDR3 sequence reads: CASSYSGETGELFF. The CDR3 coding sequence is TGTGCCAGCAGTTACTCGGGGGAAACCGGGGAGCTGTTTTTT. This chain connects TRBV6-5 to TRBJ2-2; D possibly uses TRBD1 or TRBD2 (5 bases each). Trimming removed 0 bases at V and 5 bases at J, with 7 bases between. The CDR3 runs to 14 residues. CDR1 MNHEY and CDR2 SVGAGI come from the germline V gene.

This clonotype has just a few counts. This rearrangement joins TRBV11-1 to TRBJ2-6; possibly TRBD1 for D (6 bases). This CDR3 region has 17 residues. Germline CDR1 reads SGHAT; CDR2 reads FQDESV (reference sequence). V was cut by 2 bases and J by 0 bases, with 11 bases left in between. Here the CDR3 DNA reads TGTGCCAGCAGCTTACGAGGGGGATTCTCTGGGGCCAACGTCCTGACTTTC. As protein: CASSLRGGFSGANVLTF.

This clonotype was detected ten times or more. V usage is TRBV4-1 and J usage is TRBJ1-1; 8 bases align to TRBD1. The junction had 8 bases not matched to a gene; V was cut back by 5 bases and J by 3 bases. CDR3 length equals 15 residues. Germline CDR1 reads MGHRA; CDR2 reads YSYEKL. The CDR3, as DNA: TGCGCCAGCAGCGCCAGGGGGCTGGTGGACACTGAAGCTTTCTTT. This codes for CASSARGLVDTEAFF.

This clonotype came up many times. V gene TRBV15 combines with J gene TRBJ1-5; D not certain. Germline V gives CDR1 LNHNV, CDR2 YYDKDF (reference sequence). The CDR3 is 15 residues long. With 0 bases removed from V and 9 bases from J, the gap between germline ends came to 15 bases. The CDR3 loop is CATSRDNVGPPPQHF. The CDR3 nucleotides are TGTGCCACCAGCAGAGATAATGTAGGACCCCCGCCCCAGCATTTT.

This clonotype was seen repeatedly, ten times or more. V usage is TRBV12-3 or TRBV12-4 and J usage is TRBJ1-2, with D possibly TRBD1 on 6 matching bases. Trimming left V 5 bases short and J 5 bases short, with 18 bases between. The CDR3 has 15 residues. CDR3 loop: CASSPGKGVLYGYTF. The DNA of the CDR3 is TGTGCCAGCAGTCCCGGGAAGGGGGTCCTATATGGCTACACCTTC.

This clonotype was seen repeatedly, ten times or more. This chain joins TRBV12-3 or TRBV12-4 and TRBJ2-7; no reliable D call. This CDR3 contains 13 residues. V lost 6 bases to trimming and J lost 1 base, with 10 bases between them. CDR3 sequence (DNA): TGTGCCAGCAGCCGCACGGTATCCTACGAGCAGTACTTC. This translates into CASSRTVSYEQYF.

The table lists this clonotype with many counts. The genes are TRBV28 and TRBJ2-7; TRBD1 aligns across 10 bases. J gave up 3 bases and V 5 bases, and 13 bases lay outside the gene matches. The CDR3 covers 17 residues. Germline loops: CDR1 MDHEN, CDR2 SYDVKM. This chain's CDR3 is CASSPGQGTAIYYEQYF. CDR3 DNA sequence: TGTGCCAGCAGTCCGGGACAGGGGACCGCCATTTACTACGAGCAGTACTTC.

This clonotype has ten or more counts. This chain connects TRBV29-1 to TRBJ2-7, with D possibly being TRBD1 (5 bases). Germline V gives CDR1 SQVTM, CDR2 ANQGSEA. The CDR3 sequence is 15 residues long. Trimming pared 0 bases from V and 4 bases from J, leaving 16 bases between. The CDR3 nucleotides read TGCAGCGTTGAAGATTGGGCAGGGAACGCGTACGAGCAGTACTTC. Translated: CSVEDWAGNAYEQYF.

The sample holds a few counts of this clonotype. The V call is TRBV6-1, the J call TRBJ2-7; maybe TRBD2 (6 bases). CDR3 length: 14 residues. The V gene's germline CDR1 is MNHNS and CDR2 SASEGT. Trimming shortened V by 3 bases and J by 6 bases, and 15 bases separated the two germline ends. The CDR3 spells CASSDLALATEQYF. Here the CDR3 DNA reads TGTGCCAGCAGTGACCTGGCCCTAGCGACCGAGCAGTACTTC.

Ten or more counts support this clonotype. The CDR3 DNA reads TGTGCCAGCAGTCCCGGGACTATCGGTCAGCCCCAGCATTTT. It specifies CASSPGTIGQPQHF. The chain uses TRBV27 and TRBJ1-5; TRBD1 might be the D (5 bases). Germline V gene sequence: CDR1 MNHEY, CDR2 SMNVEV (reference sequence). CDR3 size: 14 residues. The ends were cut back, 5 bases at V and 6 bases at J, with 14 bases in the middle.

Worth noting for this clonotype: This may arise from a read error, as a much more abundant clone is one base away. The chain uses TRBV27 and TRBJ2-7; D unresolved. In germline, CDR1 is MNHEY, CDR2 SMNVEV (reference sequence). This CDR3 contains 11 residues. CDR3 loop: CTSSTPREQYF. CDR3 DNA: TGTACCAGCAGCACCCCTCGGGAGCAGTACTTC.

This clonotype has a count of ten or more. The chain links TRBV6-2 or TRBV6-3 to TRBJ2-7, with 7 nucleotides matching TRBD2. V trimming: 7 bases; J trimming: 0 bases; junction bases outside the gene matches: 6. The CDR3 sequence is 14 residues long. CDR1 is MNHEY and CDR2 is SVGEGT in the germline V gene. The CDR3 protein is CASMLSGISYEQYF. In DNA, the CDR3 is TGTGCCAGCATGCTAAGCGGGATCTCCTACGAGCAGTACTTC.

The chain recombines TRBV5-6 with TRBJ1-5; D might be TRBD1 (5 bases). V lost 2 bases and J 2 bases, leaving 11 bases between the germline ends. This CDR3 contains 15 residues. Looked up from germline, CDR1 is SGHDT and CDR2 is YYEEEE. The CDR3 is CASSFMLTGNQPQHF. For the CDR3, the DNA is TGTGCCAGCAGCTTTATGTTGACAGGCAATCAGCCCCAGCATTTT. Variable domain in full (rest from reference TRBV5-6 and TRBJ1-5): DAGVTQSPTHLIKTRGQQVTLRCSPKSGHDTVSWYQQALGQGPQFIFQYYEEEERQRGNFPDRFSGHQFPNYSSELNVNALLLGDSALYLCASSFMLTGNQPQHFGDGTRLSIL.

This clonotype appeared many times. This rearrangement joins TRBV12-5 to TRBJ2-2, with a weak D call TRBD2 (5 bases). Trimming pared 8 bases from V and 3 bases from J, leaving 7 bases between. Germline V CDR1 and CDR2: LGHNT, FRNRAP. CDR3 length: 12 residues. CDR3 coding DNA: TGTGCTAGTCGGACTGACACCGGGGAGCTGTTTTTT. Its protein is CASRTDTGELFF. The variable domain in full, with the rest retrieved from reference TRBV12-5 and TRBJ2-2, is DARVTQTPRHKVTEMGQEVTMRCQPILGHNTVFWYRQTMMQGLELLAYFRNRAPLDDSGMPKDRFSAEMPDATLATLKIQPSEPRDSAVYFCASRTDTGELFFGEGSRLTVL.

The sample holds a few counts of this clonotype. V gene TRBV6-1 combines with J gene TRBJ2-5; D is tentatively TRBD1 or TRBD2 (6 bases each). The germline V gene has CDR1 MNHNS and CDR2 SASEGT. The length of the CDR3 is 14 residues. Trimming pared 5 bases from V and 1 base from J, leaving 11 bases between. The CDR3 coding sequence is TGTGCCAGCAGTAGGGGGGCCCCCCAAGAGACCCAGTACTTC. Translating gives CASSRGAPQETQYF.

This clonotype was seen repeatedly, ten times or more. This sequence joins TRBV19 and TRBJ1-5, with D perhaps TRBD1 (5 bases). Germline assignment: CDR1 LNHDA and CDR2 SQIVND (reference sequence). V lost 7 bases and J 5 bases, leaving 18 bases between the germline ends. The CDR3 runs 15 residues. CDR3 sequence: CASTVSGRNHQPQHF. CDR3 bases: TGTGCCAGTACCGTTTCAGGGAGGAATCATCAGCCCCAGCATTTT. Full variable domain (outside the CDR3, taken from reference TRBV19 and TRBJ1-5): DGGITQSPKYLFRKEGQNVTLSCEQNLNHDAMYWYRQDPGQGLRLIYYSQIVNDFQKGDIAEGYSVSREKKESFPLTVTSAQKNPTAFYLCASTVSGRNHQPQHFGDGTRLSIL.

This clonotype was found a few times. This chain uses TRBV6-5 with TRBJ2-7, with 11 bases identical to TRBD1. Per germline, CDR1 MNHEY and CDR2 SVGAGI. The length of the CDR3 is 14 residues. V was pared by 0 bases and J by 6 bases, with 1 base of the junction left unmatched. This chain's CDR3 is CASSYSGTGGEQYF. CDR3 nucleotides: TGTGCCAGCAGTTACTCTGGGACAGGGGGCGAGCAGTACTTC.

This clonotype was recorded many times. The chain is built from TRBV11-1 and TRBJ2-6, with TRBD1 identical over 8 bases. The CDR3 length is 19 residues. V lost 0 bases to trimming and J lost 4 bases; unmatched junction nucleotides: 11. Germline V gene lookup returns CDR1 SGHAT and CDR2 FQDESV (reference sequence). Here the CDR3 DNA reads TGTGCCAGCAGCTTAGCGCTGGGGACAGGACGCGCGGGGGCCAACGTCCTGACTTTC. It translates to CASSLALGTGRAGANVLTF. Together with reference TRBV11-1 and TRBJ2-6, the CDR3 gives the full variable domain: EAEVAQSPRYKITEKSQAVAFWCDPISGHATLYWYRQILGQGPELLVQFQDESVVDDSQLPKDRFSAERLKGVDSTLKIQPAELGDSAMYLCASSLALGTGRAGANVLTFGAGSRLTVL.

This clonotype was recorded a few times. The chain couples TRBV7-8 to TRBJ1-5; D remains unclear. The length of the CDR3 is 17 residues. V lost 1 base and J lost 4, with 17 bases in between. Germline V gives CDR1 SGHVS, CDR2 FQNEAQ. The CDR3 region has the DNA TGTGCCAGCAGCTTAGGCGCGTCTTTGAGTCGGAATCAGCCCCAGCATTTT. Translating it yields CASSLGASLSRNQPQHF. The full variable domain, in which reference TRBV7-8 and TRBJ1-5 provide the parts outside the CDR3, is GAGVSQSPRYKVAKRGQDVALRCDPISGHVSLFWYQQALGQGPEFLTYFQNEAQLDKSGLPSDRFFAERPEGSVSTLKIQRTQQEDSAVYLCASSLGASLSRNQPQHFGDGTRLSIL.

The gene calls are TRBV6-1 and TRBJ1-1, with D possibly being TRBD1 (6 bases). Germline CDR1 is MNHNS and CDR2 is SASEGT. The CDR3 contains 15 residues. The V end was cut by 3 bases, the J end by 4 bases, with 15 bases between. The chain's CDR3 is CASSESLGGGTEAFF. Written as DNA, the CDR3 is TGTGCCAGCAGTGAGAGTTTAGGGGGGGGCACTGAAGCTTTCTTT.

This clonotype has at least ten counts. The chain recombines TRBV20-1 with TRBJ2-5; D is ambiguous. The CDR3 spans 14 residues. V lost 3 bases, J lost 5 bases, and 16 bases lay in between. In germline, CDR1 is DFQATT, CDR2 SNEGSKA (reference sequence). The CDR3 loop reads CSASEPLKGETQYF. The CDR3 DNA is TGCAGTGCTAGCGAACCCTTAAAAGGCGAGACCCAGTACTTC.

This clonotype has ten or more counts. The chain carries TRBV6-1 and TRBJ1-5; the D gene is possibly TRBD1 (5 bases). The CDR3 covers 15 residues. Trimming stripped 1 base from V and 4 bases from J, with 11 bases between. Germline V gives CDR1 MNHNS, CDR2 SASEGT. As DNA, the CDR3 is TGTGCCAGCAGTGAAGGCAGGGAAAGAAATCAGCCCCAGCATTTT. This codes for CASSEGRERNQPQHF.